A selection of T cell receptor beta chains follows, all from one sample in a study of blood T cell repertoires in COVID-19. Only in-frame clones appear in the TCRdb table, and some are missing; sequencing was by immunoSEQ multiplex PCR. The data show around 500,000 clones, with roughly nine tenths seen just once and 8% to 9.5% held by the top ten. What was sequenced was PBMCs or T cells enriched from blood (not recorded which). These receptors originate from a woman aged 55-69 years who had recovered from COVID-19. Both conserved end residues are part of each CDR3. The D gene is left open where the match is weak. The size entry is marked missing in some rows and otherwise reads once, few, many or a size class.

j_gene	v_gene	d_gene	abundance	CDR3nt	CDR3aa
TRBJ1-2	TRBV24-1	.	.	TGTGCCACCAGCCCCAACAGGGCGAGCGGCTACACCTTC	CATSPNRASGYTF
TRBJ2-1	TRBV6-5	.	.	TGTGCCAGCAGAGAGGACTTTACGGGGAACAATGAGCAGTTCTTC	CASREDFTGNNEQFF
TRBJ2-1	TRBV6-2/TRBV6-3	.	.	TGTGCCAGCAGTCCGGCCCGGCCCGGGGTTGAGCAGTTCTTC	CASSPARPGVEQFF
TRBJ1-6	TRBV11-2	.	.	TGTGCCAGCAGCTTCGGGACAAATAATTCACCCCTCCACTTT	CASSFGTNNSPLHF
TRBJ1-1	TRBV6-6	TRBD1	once	TGTGCCAGCAGTCCAGGCTGGGGACAGGTGAACACTGAAGCTTTCTTT	CASSPGWGQVNTEAFF
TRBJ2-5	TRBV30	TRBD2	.	TGTGCCTGGAGTGAGGAGGGCGGGGGGGAGGAGGAGACCCAGTACTTC	CAWSEEGGGEEETQYF
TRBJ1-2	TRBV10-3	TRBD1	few	TGTGCCATCAGCGGACAGGGGGAAGTCTCTGGCTACACCTTC	CAISGQGEVSGYTF
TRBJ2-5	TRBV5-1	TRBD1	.	TGCGCCAGCAGTGTTAGCGGACAGGGAATTGAGACCCAGTACTTC	CASSVSGQGIETQYF
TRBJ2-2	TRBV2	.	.	TGTGCCAGCAGGGCGATACAGAGTGGAAGTTCGGAGCTGTTTTTT	CASRAIQSGSSELFF
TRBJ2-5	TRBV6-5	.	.	TGTGCCAGCACCCTCCCCCTTCAAGAGACCCAGTACTTC	CASTLPLQETQYF
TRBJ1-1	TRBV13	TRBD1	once	TGTGCCAGCAGCAGTTCGCAGGGGGGGAACACTGAAGCTTTCTTT	CASSSSQGGNTEAFF
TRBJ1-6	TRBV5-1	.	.	TGCGCCAGCAATGCAGGCTCCTATAATTCACCCCTCCACTTT	CASNAGSYNSPLHF
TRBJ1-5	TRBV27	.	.	TGTGCCAGACCGACCAGATTGAACTCCCGAGGGGGTCAGCCCCAGCATTTT	CARPTRLNSRGGQPQHF
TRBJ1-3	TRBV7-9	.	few	TGTGCCAGCAGCTTATGGGCAGGTGCTGGAAACACCATATATTTT	CASSLWAGAGNTIYF
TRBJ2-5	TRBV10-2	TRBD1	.	TGCGCCAGCACGCCGGGACAGGGAGGGACCCAGTACTTC	CASTPGQGGTQYF
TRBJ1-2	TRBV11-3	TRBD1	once	TGTGCCACCCAGGGACAGGACCAACTCATCTTC	CATQGQDQLIF
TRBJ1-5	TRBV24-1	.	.	TGTGCCATCGGGGGGGAGGGTAATCAGCCCCAGCATTTT	CAIGGEGNQPQHF
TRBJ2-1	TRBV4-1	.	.	TGCGCCAGCAGCCCCACCCGGTCCTACAATGAGCAGTTCTTC	CASSPTRSYNEQFF
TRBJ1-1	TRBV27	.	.	TGTGCCAGCAGTAAACAGGGAAACACTGAAGCTTTCTTT	CASSKQGNTEAFF
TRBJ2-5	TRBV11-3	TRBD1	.	TGTGCCAGCAGCTTAGGAAACAGGGGCAATGGAGAGACCCAGTACTTC	CASSLGNRGNGETQYF
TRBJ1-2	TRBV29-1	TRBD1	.	TGCAGCGCCGCGACAGGGAGTGGGTATGGCTACACCTTC	CSAATGSGYGYTF
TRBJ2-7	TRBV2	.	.	TGTGCCAGCAGTCCCATTCCCAGTGGCGAGCAGTACTTC	CASSPIPSGEQYF
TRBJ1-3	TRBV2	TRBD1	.	TGTGCCAGCAGTGGACAGGGGGCTCACTCCGGAAACACCATATATTTT	CASSGQGAHSGNTIYF
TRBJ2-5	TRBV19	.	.	TGTGCCAGTAGTATACAGGGGGAGACCCAGTACTTC	CASSIQGETQYF
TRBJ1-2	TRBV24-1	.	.	TGTGCCACCAGTGATTGGGGCAGGGAATGTGGCTACACCTTC	CATSDWGRECGYTF
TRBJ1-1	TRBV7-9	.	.	TGTGCCAGCAGCTTAAGGGTGCAGGGGCTCTCTGAAGCTTTCTTT	CASSLRVQGLSEAFF
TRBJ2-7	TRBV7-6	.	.	TGTGCCAGCAGCTTAGCAGGGGCTAGGAACGAGCAGTACTTC	CASSLAGARNEQYF
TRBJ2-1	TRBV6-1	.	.	TGTGCCAGCAGTGAACGACGGGGGACCCTCGGCAATGAGCAGTTCTTC	CASSERRGTLGNEQFF
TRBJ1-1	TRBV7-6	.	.	TGTGCCAGCAGCTCCGGACTTGAAGCTTTCTTT	CASSSGLEAFF
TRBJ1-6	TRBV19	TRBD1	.	TGTGCCAGTAGTCTGACAGGGGGTTCACCCCTCCACTTT	CASSLTGGSPLHF
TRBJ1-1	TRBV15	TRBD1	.	TGTGCCACCGCCCGGGACAGGGGGGTGAACACTGAAGCTTTCTTT	CATARDRGVNTEAFF
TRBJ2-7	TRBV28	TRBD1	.	TGTGCCAGCAGTTTATTAATGGGACAGGGGGAGAGCTCCTACGAGCAGTACTTC	CASSLLMGQGESSYEQYF
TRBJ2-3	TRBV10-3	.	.	TGTGCCATCAGTGAGGTATCGCAGGATCTCACAGATACGCAGTATTTT	CAISEVSQDLTDTQYF
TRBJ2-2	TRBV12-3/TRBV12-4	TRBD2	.	TGTGCCAGCAGGCCCTGGGAGGGAGGGGAGCTGTTTTTT	CASRPWEGGELFF
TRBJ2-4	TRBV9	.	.	TGTGCCAGCAGCTCAGGGGAGGGGTTGATCGGCATTCAGTACTTC	CASSSGEGLIGIQYF
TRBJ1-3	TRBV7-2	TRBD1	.	TGTGCCAGCAGCTTAGAAGGGACAGGCCGTGGAAACACCATATATTTT	CASSLEGTGRGNTIYF
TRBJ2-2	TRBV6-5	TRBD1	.	TGTGCCAGCAGGAGGGGACAGATTGACACCGGGGAGCTGTTTTTT	CASRRGQIDTGELFF
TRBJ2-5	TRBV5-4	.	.	TGTGCCAGCAGCTTTCCAGGTCGGGAGACCCAGTACTTC	CASSFPGRETQYF
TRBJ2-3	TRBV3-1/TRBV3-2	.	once	TGTGCCAGCAGCCGGGGCGGTGCGCAGTATTTT	CASSRGGAQYF
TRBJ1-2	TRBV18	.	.	TGTGCCAGCTCACCAGATTCAGGGTCCAGGGCTGGCTACACCTTC	CASSPDSGSRAGYTF
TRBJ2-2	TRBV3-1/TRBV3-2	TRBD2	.	TGTGCCAGCAGCCAAGATCCTCCTAGCGGGGGACCCACGAACACCGGGGAGCTGTTTTTT	CASSQDPPSGGPTNTGELFF